This TCR beta chain was identified in a study of patients and donors after allogeneic stem cell transplantation. TCRdb fed the RT-PCR reads into MiXCR, producing one record per CDR3 protein. The data show some 200,000 distinct CDR3 sequences, around 41% seen once. The germline V and J ends were trimmed by 1 base and 9 bases, with 6 bases remaining between them. Germline V lookup: CDR1 SGHTA, CDR2 FQGNSA. This CDR3 is 11 amino acids long. The sequenced material came from blood, either unsorted or a sorted T cell fraction (not recorded which). The clonotype comes from a human donor who was either an allogeneic HSCT recipient or a stem cell or donor lymphocyte infusion donor (not recorded which). It is not recorded whose cells these are; they may come from a transplant donor. The genes are TRBV7-2 and TRBJ1-1; D uncertain. The CDR3 loop is CASSLDSQAFF. CDR3 DNA: TGTGCCAGCAGCTTAGACAGCCAAGCTTTCTTT. Variable domain in full (rest from reference TRBV7-2 and TRBJ1-1): GAGVSQSPSNKVTEKGKDVELRCDPISGHTALYWYRQSLGQGLEFLIYFQGNSAPDKSGLPSDRFSAERTGGSVSTLTIQRTQQEDSAVYLCASSLDSQAFFGQGTRLTVV.